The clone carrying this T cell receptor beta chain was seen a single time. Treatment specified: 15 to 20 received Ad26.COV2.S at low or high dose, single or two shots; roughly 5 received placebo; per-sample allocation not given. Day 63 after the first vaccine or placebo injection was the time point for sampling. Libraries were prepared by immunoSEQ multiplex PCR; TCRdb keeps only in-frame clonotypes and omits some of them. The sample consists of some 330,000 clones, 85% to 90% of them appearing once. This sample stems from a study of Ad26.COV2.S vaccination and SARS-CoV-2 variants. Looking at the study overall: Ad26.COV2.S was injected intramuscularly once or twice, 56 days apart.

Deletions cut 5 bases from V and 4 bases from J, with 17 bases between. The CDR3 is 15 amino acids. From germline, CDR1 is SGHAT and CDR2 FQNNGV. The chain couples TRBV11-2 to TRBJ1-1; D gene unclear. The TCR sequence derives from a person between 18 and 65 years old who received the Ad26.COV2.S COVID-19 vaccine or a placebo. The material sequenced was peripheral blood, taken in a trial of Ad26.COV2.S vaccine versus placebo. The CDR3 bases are TGTGCCAGCAGCCCATTGCTGGGGTTGCGCACTGAAGCTTTCTTT. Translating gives CASSPLLGLRTEAFF.